The 16 T cell receptor beta chains presented below share a single source sample, sequenced in a study of long-term antiretroviral therapy in people with HIV (dated by TCRdb to the early 2020s). The immunoSEQ hsTCRB v3.0 assay was used at survey level resolution to sequence the TRB variable region. TCRdb holds this immuneACCESS table with in-frame rearrangements only. Some clones are missing; in checked studies, unresolved V genes explain under half, and the rest has no known cause. The sample includes approximately 30,000 clones, with 79% observed a single time. The biggest ten clones account for approximately 2.9% of the sample. The material sequenced was unsorted PBMCs, taken 1.9 years after starting antiretroviral therapy. These receptors were collected from a young man with HIV.

The chain recombines TRBV11-2 with TRBJ2-2, with D unclear. Trimming cost V 1 base and J 4 bases, with 10 bases left between them. The length of the CDR3 is 15 residues. Looked up from germline, CDR1 is SGHAT and CDR2 is FQNNGV. The chain's CDR3 is CASSLVGRLTGELFF. In DNA form, the CDR3 reads TGTGCCAGCAGCTTAGTTGGCAGACTCACCGGGGAGCTGTTTTTT.

In this sample, this clone turned up once. The CDR3 region is CASSYAGGQSDTQYF. The CDR3 DNA reads as TGTGCCAGCAGTTACGCGGGGGGGCAGTCAGATACGCAGTATTTT. The chain is built from TRBV6-6 and TRBJ2-3, with TRBD2 matching 9 bases. Trimming at V came to 2 bases and at J to 4 bases, leaving 4 bases not matched to a gene. This CDR3 has 15 residues. CDR1 is MNHNY and CDR2 is SVGAGI in the germline V gene (reference sequence).

V is TRBV6-1 and J is TRBJ1-1; no reliable D call. Trimming took 7 bases from V and 1 from J, leaving 10 bases between them. This CDR3 spans 13 amino acids. Germline assignment: CDR1 MNHNS and CDR2 SASEGT. CDR3 protein: CASISGQNTEAFF. The CDR3 bases are TGTGCCAGCATTTCTGGGCAGAACACTGAAGCTTTCTTT.

The V gene is TRBV19, the J gene TRBJ1-5; D unclear. From germline, CDR1 is LNHDA and CDR2 SQIVND (reference sequence). The CDR3 consists of 13 residues. V dropped 3 bases and J dropped 3 bases, with 6 bases sitting between them. Here the CDR3 DNA reads TGTGCCAGTAGTATGCAGGTCAATCAGCCCCAGCATTTT. It yields the protein CASSMQVNQPQHF.

V and J are TRBV23-1 and TRBJ1-5; D is unclear. TRBV23-1 is recorded as an ORF, its role being uncertain. The CDR3 loop spans 16 amino acids. Between the trimmed V and J ends, which lost 7 bases and 0 bases, there was a span of 16 bases. The chain's CDR3 is CASTSAGGYSNQPQHF. The CDR3 coding sequence is TGCGCCAGCACCTCCGCGGGCGGGTATAGCAATCAGCCCCAGCATTTT.

This rearrangement joins TRBV18 to TRBJ2-7, with D perhaps TRBD1 (5 bases). This CDR3 has 12 residues. Trimming took 6 bases from V and 3 from J, leaving 9 bases between them. Germline V gene lookup returns CDR1 KGHSH and CDR2 LQKENI. Here the CDR3 DNA reads TGTGCCAGCTCGTCACAGGACTACGAGCAGTACGTC. Protein product: CASSSQDYEQYV.

The V gene is TRBV6-1, the J gene TRBJ2-2; 8 positions match TRBD2. V trimming: 11 bases; J trimming: 5 bases; junction bases outside the gene matches: 10. The CDR3 is 14 amino acids. Germline CDR1 and CDR2: MNHNS and SASEGT. The CDR3 nucleotides read TGTGCCGGGGACGGGGGGGCGCGTACCGGGGAGCTGTTTTTT. It codes for CAGDGGARTGELFF.

The chain couples TRBV29-1 to TRBJ2-3; D gene ambiguous. Between the trimmed V and J ends, which lost 3 bases and 0 bases, there was a span of 4 bases. The V gene's germline CDR1 is SQVTM and CDR2 ANQGSEA. This CDR3 is 12 amino acids long. The CDR3 nucleotides are TGCAGCGTTGATCTGAGCACAGATACGCAGTATTTT. Amino acids: CSVDLSTDTQYF.

This clone was counted between two and nine times. This rearrangement joins TRBV9 to TRBJ2-3, with TRBD2 matching over 9 bases. J lost 3 bases, V lost 3 bases, and 8 bases had no gene match. This CDR3 contains 16 residues. The germline V gene encodes CDR1 SGDLS and CDR2 YYNGEE. The CDR3, as DNA: TGTGCCAGCAGCGGAGGGACTAGCCCATTGACAGATACGCAGTATTTT. Translating it yields CASSGGTSPLTDTQYF.

The rearrangement joins TRBV5-1 to TRBJ1-1; 8 bases align to TRBD1. CDR3 size: 14 residues. The germline gives CDR1 SGHRS, CDR2 YFSETQ. The V segment lost 0 bases and the J segment 4 bases; nucleotides outside the gene matches: 2. CDR3 residues: CASSLGQGRTEAFF. DNA of the CDR3: TGCGCCAGCAGCTTGGGACAGGGGCGCACTGAAGCTTTCTTT.

CDR3 in amino acids: CASSVGGRTYEQYF. DNA of the CDR3: TGTGCCAGCAGTGTCGGCGGGCGAACCTACGAGCAGTACTTC. The rearrangement links TRBV2 to TRBJ2-7, with a tentative D call TRBD2 (5 bases). CDR3 length: 14 residues. Between the trimmed V and J ends, which lost 4 bases and 2 bases, there was a span of 12 bases. Germline CDR1 is SNHLY and CDR2 is FYNNEI.

This clone was observed a single time. The rearrangement joins TRBV18 to TRBJ2-7, with D perhaps assigned TRBD1 or TRBD2 (5 bases each). Germline CDR1 reads KGHSH; CDR2 reads LQKENI. The CDR3 runs to 14 residues. V was pared by 4 bases and J by 2 bases, with 12 bases between. The CDR3 is CASSRDAGPYEQYV. The CDR3, as DNA: TGTGCCAGCTCACGGGACGCAGGACCCTACGAGCAGTACGTC.

There are a few counts of this clone. The chain recombines TRBV6-4 with TRBJ2-3; TRBD2 matches at 11 bases. This CDR3 contains 15 residues. Germline V gene lookup returns CDR1 MRHNA and CDR2 SNTAGT. With 0 bases clipped from V and 4 bases from J, the junction kept 0 bases outside the gene matches. The CDR3 nucleotides are TGTGCCAGCAGTGACTCTAGCGGGGGGGCAGATACGCAGTATTTT. Translated, it gives CASSDSSGGADTQYF.

This clone has a single count. The chain links TRBV7-8 to TRBJ1-1; tentatively, D is TRBD1 (5 bases). Germline V gene data show CDR1 as SGHVS and CDR2 as FQNEAQ. The germline V and J ends were trimmed by 11 bases and 6 bases, with 19 bases remaining between them. The CDR3 runs 13 residues. For the CDR3, the DNA is TGTGCCGTCGGGGCCCGGGACCTCTCTGAAGCTTTCTTT. It specifies CAVGARDLSEAFF.

The CDR3 nucleotides read TGTGCCAGCACAACCAGGACAGGGGGTGAAGAAAAACTGTTTTTT. Protein product: CASTTRTGGEEKLFF. V usage is TRBV25-1 and J usage is TRBJ1-4; 10 bases align to TRBD1. J was trimmed by 8 bases and V by 7 bases; bases with no gene match: 10. CDR1 and CDR2 from the germline V gene are MGHDK and SYGVNS. The CDR3 consists of 15 residues.

The V and J genes are TRBV18 and TRBJ1-5, with D possibly matching TRBD1 (6 bases). Looked up from germline, CDR1 is KGHSH and CDR2 is LQKENI. Trimming removed 2 bases from V and 7 bases from J, with 12 bases in between. The CDR3 spans 14 residues. The DNA for the CDR3 is TGTGCCAGCTCACCAGAGTCAGGGGAGCAGCCCCAGCATTTT. This gives the protein CASSPESGEQPQHF.